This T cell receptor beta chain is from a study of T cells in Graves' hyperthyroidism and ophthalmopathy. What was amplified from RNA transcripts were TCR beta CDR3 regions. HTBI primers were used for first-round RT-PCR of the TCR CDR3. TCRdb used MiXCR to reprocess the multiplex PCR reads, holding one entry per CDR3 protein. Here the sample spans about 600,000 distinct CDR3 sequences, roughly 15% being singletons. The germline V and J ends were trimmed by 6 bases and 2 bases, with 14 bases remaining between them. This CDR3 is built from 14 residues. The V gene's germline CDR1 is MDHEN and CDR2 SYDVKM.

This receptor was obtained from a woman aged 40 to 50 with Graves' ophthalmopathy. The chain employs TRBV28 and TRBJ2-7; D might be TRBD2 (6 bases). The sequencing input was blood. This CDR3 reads CASRNSGAPYEQYF. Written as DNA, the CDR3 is TGTGCCAGCAGGAATAGCGGAGCCCCCTACGAGCAGTACTTC.